Below are 15 T cell receptor beta chains sequenced from a single sample in a study of T-cell memory formation after mild COVID-19. TCRdb processed the 5' RACE reads anew with MiXCR; each CDR3 protein has one entry. The data contain 190,000 or so distinct CDR3 sequences, around a fifth of them seen just once; the ten biggest clones take up roughly 23%. Specimen: PBMCs or a T cell subset sorted from them (not recorded which). The source is an adult woman who had mild COVID-19 (a few samples of this study predate the infection). Cell type and time point are not known.

This clonotype was picked up a small number of times. This chain joins TRBV7-9 and TRBJ2-7; 7 positions agree with TRBD2. Germline V gives CDR1 SEHNR, CDR2 FQNEAQ (reference sequence). Trimming cost V 6 bases and J 6 bases; bases outside gene matches: 8. CDR3 length: 13 amino acids. The CDR3 spells CASRYREAGEQYF. The DNA of the CDR3 is TGTGCCAGCAGGTACCGGGAGGCTGGCGAGCAGTACTTC.

This chain uses TRBV4-1 with TRBJ2-1, with TRBD2 matching 9 bases. Trimming at V came to 0 bases and at J to 12 bases, leaving 6 bases not matched to a gene. This CDR3 region has 14 residues. Germline lookup yields CDR1 MGHRA and CDR2 YSYEKL. CDR3 in amino acids: CASSQDWAGGWQFF. In nucleotides, the CDR3 is TGCGCCAGCAGCCAAGATTGGGCGGGAGGGTGGCAGTTCTTC.

The chain employs TRBV20-1 and TRBJ2-7, with D uncertain. Trimming took 3 bases from V and 3 from J, leaving 12 bases between them. CDR3 length: 13 residues. CDR1 and CDR2 from the germline V gene are DFQATT and SNEGSKA (reference sequence). CDR3 sequence: CSASHGQYYEQYF. The DNA for the CDR3 is TGCAGTGCTAGTCATGGGCAGTACTACGAGCAGTACTTC.

The gene calls are TRBV15 and TRBJ1-6; no reliable D call. Germline V gene data show CDR1 as LNHNV and CDR2 as YYDKDF (reference sequence). V lost 8 bases and J 7 bases, leaving 9 bases between the germline ends. The CDR3 runs 12 residues. In DNA form, the CDR3 reads TGTGCCACCCGCGGCAAGAATTCACCCCTCCACTTT. As protein: CATRGKNSPLHF.

The rearrangement uses TRBV7-6 and TRBJ2-3; no clear D. The germline gives CDR1 SGHVS, CDR2 FNYEAQ. This CDR3 is 13 amino acids long. Trimming removed 1 base from V and 5 bases from J, with 7 bases in between. For the CDR3, the DNA is TGTGCCAGCAGCTTAGTATTCGGAGATACGCAGTATTTT. Translation: CASSLVFGDTQYF.

The J gene is TRBJ2-3, the V gene TRBV7-3; D is unclear. Looked up from germline, CDR1 is SGHTA and CDR2 is FQGTGA. The CDR3 covers 16 residues. V was clipped by 4 bases and J by 5 bases, with 19 bases between them. The CDR3 reads CASSSPWSVDGDTQYF. The CDR3 region has the DNA TGTGCCAGCAGCTCTCCTTGGAGCGTTGACGGAGATACGCAGTATTTT.

This clonotype occurred a few times. The chain combines TRBV6-6 with TRBJ2-7; the match to TRBD1 covers 7 bases. Germline V lookup: CDR1 MNHNY, CDR2 SVGAGI (reference sequence). J was trimmed by 3 bases and V by 7 bases; bases with no gene match: 9. The CDR3 totals 14 residues. CDR3 residues: CASKPQTGHYEQYF. The CDR3 DNA sequence: TGTGCCAGCAAACCTCAGACAGGGCACTACGAGCAGTACTTC.

This clonotype showed up just a few times. The J gene is TRBJ1-1, the V gene TRBV12-3 or TRBV12-4, with D possibly matching TRBD1 (6 bases). V dropped 6 bases and J dropped 1 base, with 18 bases sitting between them. CDR3 size: 16 residues. The CDR3 spells CASRSLSQGTNTEAFF. CDR3 nucleotides: TGTGCCAGCAGATCCCTTTCGCAGGGGACGAACACTGAAGCTTTCTTT.

This clonotype was counted only a few times. This sequence joins TRBV29-1 and TRBJ2-1, with unresolved D. The CDR3 length is 12 residues. Germline-derived CDR1 and CDR2 are SQVTM and ANQGSEA. Trimming took 4 bases from V and 7 from J, leaving 11 bases between them. CDR3: CSVATVGNEQFF. CDR3 DNA: TGCAGCGTTGCTACCGTGGGGAATGAGCAGTTCTTC.

There are a few counts of this clonotype. The chain carries TRBV7-6 and TRBJ1-1, with a possible D match to TRBD1 (6 bases). The germline CDR1 and CDR2 sequences are SGHVS and FNYEAQ. There are 11 residues in the CDR3. V was cut by 3 bases and J by 14 bases, with 13 bases left in between. CDR3 region: CASSLGGPVFF. CDR3 bases: TGTGCCAGCAGCTTGGGGGGCCCTGTGTTCTTT.

The chain employs TRBV29-1 and TRBJ2-2; D is uncertain. The CDR3 is 11 amino acids. V was clipped by 3 bases and J by 6 bases, with 5 bases between them. Germline-derived CDR1 and CDR2 are SQVTM and ANQGSEA. In DNA, the CDR3 is TGCAGCGTTGAGGTGGCCGGGGAGCTGTTTTTT. It encodes CSVEVAGELFF.

This clonotype has more than one count but fewer than ten. This chain connects TRBV6-2 or TRBV6-3 to TRBJ2-7; no definite D call. Germline values: CDR1 MNHEY, CDR2 SVGEGT. The CDR3 covers 13 residues. Trimming took 2 bases from V and 7 from J, leaving 12 bases between them. The CDR3 DNA is TGTGCCAGCAGTTACCCCCCTGACTTAGAGCAGTACTTC. It translates to CASSYPPDLEQYF.

CDR3 coding DNA: TGTGCCAGTAGCCGCGTTGCTGAAGCTTTCTTT. It codes for CASSRVAEAFF. The chain uses TRBV19 and TRBJ1-1; D ambiguous. The germline V and J ends were trimmed by 6 bases and 6 bases, with 8 bases remaining between them. The CDR3 totals 11 residues. The germline V gene encodes CDR1 LNHDA and CDR2 SQIVND (reference sequence).

This clonotype was observed a handful of times. V gene TRBV7-8 combines with J gene TRBJ2-7; 11 positions agree with TRBD1. This CDR3 contains 16 residues. Trimming removed 4 bases from V and 2 bases from J; junction bases left unmatched: 7. Germline lookup yields CDR1 SGHVS and CDR2 FQNEAQ. The CDR3 region has the DNA TGTGCCAGCAGCTCCCCGGCGGGACAGGGGGCCTACGAGCAGTACTTC. It is translated as CASSSPAGQGAYEQYF.

The CDR3 sequence is CASSFEQYNEQFF. The CDR3 DNA reads TGTGCCAGCAGCTTCGAACAATACAATGAGCAGTTCTTC. The chain recombines TRBV7-8 with TRBJ2-1; D not resolved. The V and J ends lost 3 bases and 4 bases respectively, with 7 bases between them. The CDR3 totals 13 residues. Looked up from germline, CDR1 is SGHVS and CDR2 is FQNEAQ.